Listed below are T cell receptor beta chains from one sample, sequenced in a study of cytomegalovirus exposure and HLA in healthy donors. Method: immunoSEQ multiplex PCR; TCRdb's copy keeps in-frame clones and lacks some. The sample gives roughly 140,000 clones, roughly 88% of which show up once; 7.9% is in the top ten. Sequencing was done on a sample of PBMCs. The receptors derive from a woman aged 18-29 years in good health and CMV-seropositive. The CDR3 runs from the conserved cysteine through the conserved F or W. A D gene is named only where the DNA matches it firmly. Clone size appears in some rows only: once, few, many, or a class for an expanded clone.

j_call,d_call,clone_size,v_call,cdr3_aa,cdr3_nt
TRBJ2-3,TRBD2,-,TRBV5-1,CASSLPGGADTQYF,TGCGCCAGCAGCTTACCGGGAGGGGCAGATACGCAGTATTTT
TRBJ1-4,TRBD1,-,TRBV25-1,CASSERGTVNEKLFF,TGTGCCAGCAGTGAAAGAGGGACAGTGAATGAAAAACTGTTTTTT
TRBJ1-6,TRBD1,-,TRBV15,CATSLDRGWDSPLHF,TGTGCCACCAGCCTCGACAGGGGGTGGGATTCACCCCTCCACTTT
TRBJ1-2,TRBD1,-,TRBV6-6,CASSYRTGGELGYTF,TGTGCCAGCAGTTACCGGACAGGGGGCGAGCTTGGCTACACCTTC
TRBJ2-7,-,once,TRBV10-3,CAISEGGSYEQYF,TGTGCCATCAGTGAGGGGGGGTCCTACGAGCAGTACTTC
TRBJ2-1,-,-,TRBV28,CASGAEYNEQFF,TGTGCCAGCGGAGCGGAGTACAATGAGCAGTTCTTC
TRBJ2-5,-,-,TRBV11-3,CASSLSIKETQYF,TGTGCCAGCAGCTTATCCATCAAAGAGACCCAGTACTTC
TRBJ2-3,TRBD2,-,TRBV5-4,CASSSGGTDTQYF,TGTGCCAGCAGCTCCGGGGGGACAGATACGCAGTATTTT
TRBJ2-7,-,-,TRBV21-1,CASSRRDRSYEQYF,TGTGCCAGCAGCCGACGGGACAGGAGCTACGAGCAGTACTTC
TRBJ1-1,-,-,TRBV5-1,CASSLVQGSRGTEAFF,TGCGCCAGCAGCTTGGTACAGGGTTCTCGGGGCACTGAAGCTTTCTTT
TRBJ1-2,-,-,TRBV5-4,CASSEGTGSRGYTF,TGTGCCAGCAGCGAAGGCACAGGGTCTAGAGGCTACACCTTC
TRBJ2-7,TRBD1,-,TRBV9,CASSVDAGQGAREQYF,TGTGCCAGCAGCGTAGATGCGGGACAGGGGGCTCGAGAGCAGTACTTC
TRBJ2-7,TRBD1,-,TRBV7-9,CASSPTGALLDYEQYF,TGTGCCAGCAGCCCTACAGGGGCCCTCCTTGACTACGAGCAGTACTTC
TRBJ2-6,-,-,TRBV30,CASNRVSGANVLTF,TGTGCCTCCAACAGGGTGTCTGGGGCCAACGTCCTGACTTTC
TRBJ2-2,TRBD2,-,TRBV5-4,CASSSPSSGNTGELFF,TGTGCCAGCAGCTCCCCCTCTAGCGGAAACACCGGGGAGCTGTTTTTT
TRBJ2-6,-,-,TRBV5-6,CASSSVSGANVLTF,TGTGCCAGCAGCTCTGTCTCTGGGGCCAACGTCCTGACTTTC
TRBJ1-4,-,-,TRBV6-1,CASGRASNEKLFF,TGTGCCAGCGGCAGGGCGTCTAATGAAAAACTGTTTTTT
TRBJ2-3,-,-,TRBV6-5,CASSYQGSTDTQYF,TGTGCCAGCAGTTACCAGGGTTCCACAGATACGCAGTATTTT
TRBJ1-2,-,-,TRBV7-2,CASSPRTNYNYGYTF,TGTGCCAGCAGCCCACGGACAAACTATAACTATGGCTACACCTTC
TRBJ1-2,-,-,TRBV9,CASSVATRGGYTF,TGTGCCAGCAGCGTAGCTACAAGGGGAGGCTACACCTTC
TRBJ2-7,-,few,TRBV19,CASSFRGTERYF,TGTGCCAGTAGTTTCCGGGGAACGGAGCGGTACTTC
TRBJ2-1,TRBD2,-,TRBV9,CASSAVLAGIFGEQFF,TGTGCCAGCAGCGCTGTACTAGCGGGGATCTTCGGTGAGCAGTTCTTC
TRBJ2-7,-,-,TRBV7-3,CASSFSLGSEQYF,TGTGCCAGCAGCTTTTCTTTGGGGAGCGAGCAGTACTTC
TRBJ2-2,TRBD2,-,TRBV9,CASSVGGGGRAWTGELFF,TGTGCCAGCAGCGTAGGGGGAGGCGGGAGGGCTTGGACCGGGGAGCTGTTTTTT
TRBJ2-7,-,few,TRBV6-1,CASSGFRTTSYEQYF,TGTGCCAGCAGTGGGTTTAGGACTACTTCCTACGAGCAGTACTTC
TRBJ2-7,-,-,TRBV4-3,CASSQDVRTAFKFYEQYF,TGCGCCAGCAGCCAAGATGTACGGACAGCCTTTAAGTTCTACGAGCAGTACTTC
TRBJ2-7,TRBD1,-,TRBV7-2,CASSLAGTGSYEQYF,TGTGCCAGCAGCTTAGCCGGGACAGGGAGCTACGAGCAGTACTTC
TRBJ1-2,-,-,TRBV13,CASSLGAPAYGYTF,TGTGCCAGCAGCTTAGGGGCGCCAGCGTATGGCTACACCTTC
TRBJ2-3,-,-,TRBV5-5,CASSAIFRESVAQYF,TGTGCCAGCTCCGCAATTTTCAGGGAATCAGTAGCGCAGTATTTT
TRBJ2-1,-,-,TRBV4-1,CASSQRTYNEQFF,TGCGCCAGCAGCCAGCGCACCTACAATGAGCAGTTCTTC
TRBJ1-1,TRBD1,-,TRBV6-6,CASRDAQGGDTEAFF,TGTGCCAGCAGGGACGCACAGGGGGGGGACACTGAAGCTTTCTTT
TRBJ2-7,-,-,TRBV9,CASSLGRSYEQYF,TGTGCCAGCTCTCTTGGGAGGTCCTACGAGCAGTACTTC
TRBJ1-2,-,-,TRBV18,CASSPPQGIGYGYTF,TGTGCCAGCTCACCACCCCAGGGAATAGGCTATGGCTACACCTTC
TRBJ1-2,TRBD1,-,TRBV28,CASSLPQGAKLNGYTF,TGTGCCAGCAGTTTACCCCAGGGGGCGAAACTCAATGGCTACACCTTC
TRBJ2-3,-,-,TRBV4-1,CASSQGLAGTDTQYF,TGCGCCAGCAGCCAAGGACTGGCCGGCACAGATACGCAGTATTTT
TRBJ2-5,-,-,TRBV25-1,CASTGLQETQYF,TGTGCCAGCACAGGACTCCAAGAGACCCAGTACTTC
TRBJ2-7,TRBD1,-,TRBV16,CASSRTGQGTAREQYF,TGTGCCAGCAGCCGTACAGGACAGGGGACTGCCCGCGAGCAGTACTTC
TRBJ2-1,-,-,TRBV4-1,CASSPGTQLEQFF,TGCGCCAGCAGCCCCGGGACTCAACTGGAGCAGTTCTTC
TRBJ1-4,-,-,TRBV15,CATSRDGSTGFEKLFF,TGTGCCACCAGCAGAGACGGGTCCACTGGGTTTGAAAAACTGTTTTTT
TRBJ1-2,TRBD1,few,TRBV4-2,CASSQRTQGAGYTF,TGTGCCAGCAGCCAAAGAACGCAGGGGGCGGGCTACACCTTC
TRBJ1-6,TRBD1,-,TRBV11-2,CASSLVGQGSKSPLHF,TGTGCCAGCAGCTTAGTGGGACAGGGGTCGAAGTCACCCCTCCACTTT
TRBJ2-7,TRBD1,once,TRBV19,CASSTIWGQTSYEQYF,TGTGCCAGTAGTACAATTTGGGGACAGACCTCCTACGAGCAGTACTTC
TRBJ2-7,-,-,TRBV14,CASSYLSWTDSYEQYF,TGTGCCAGCAGCTACTTATCTTGGACAGACTCCTACGAGCAGTACTTC
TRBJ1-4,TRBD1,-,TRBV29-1,CSVSFGTGNEKLFF,TGCAGCGTTTCGTTTGGGACAGGGAATGAAAAACTGTTTTTT
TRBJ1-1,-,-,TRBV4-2,CASSQDGRGRTEAFF,TGTGCCAGCAGCCAAGACGGGAGGGGTCGCACTGAAGCTTTCTTT
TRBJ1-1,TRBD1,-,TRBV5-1,CASSLWTGEVNTEAFF,TGCGCCAGCAGCTTGTGGACAGGGGAGGTGAACACTGAAGCTTTCTTT
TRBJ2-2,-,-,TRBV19,CASSIVDYGGELFF,TGTGCCAGTAGTATTGTAGACTACGGCGGGGAGCTGTTTTTT
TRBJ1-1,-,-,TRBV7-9,CASSLVGGTVTEAFF,TGTGCCAGCAGCTTAGTCGGGGGGACGGTCACTGAAGCTTTCTTT
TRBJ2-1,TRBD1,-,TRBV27,CASKPGTGYHDEQFF,TGTGCCAGCAAGCCCGGGACAGGGTATCACGATGAGCAGTTCTTC
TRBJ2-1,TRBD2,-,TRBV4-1,CASMRGSSYNEQFF,TGCGCCAGCATGCGGGGGAGCTCCTACAATGAGCAGTTCTTC